The 15 T cell receptor beta chains presented below share a single source sample, sequenced in a study of T cells in Graves' hyperthyroidism and ophthalmopathy. Template material for amplifying TCR beta CDR3 regions consisted of RNA transcripts. When the TCR CDR3 underwent first-round RT-PCR, the HTBI primer set was used. MiXCR, run by TCRdb on the multiplex PCR reads, gives a single entry per CDR3 protein. The sample has under 550,000 distinct CDR3 sequences, 15% to 20% seen once. Sequenced material: blood. These receptors were obtained from a man aged 35 to 55 with Graves' ophthalmopathy.

The CDR3 coding sequence is TGTGCCAGCAGAGCCACAGGGAGCTCCTATAATTCACCCCTCCACTTT. This sequence encodes CASRATGSSYNSPLHF. The chain joins TRBV11-1 to TRBJ1-6, with TRBD1 as a possible D gene (6 bases). This CDR3 region has 16 residues. Trimming cost V 6 bases and J 0 bases, with 12 bases left between them. In germline, CDR1 is SGHAT, CDR2 FQDESV (reference sequence).

The genes are TRBV7-3 and TRBJ2-4; 9 bases fit TRBD2. Trimming took 6 bases from V and 6 from J; bases not matched to a gene: 12. The germline V gene has CDR1 SGHTA and CDR2 FQGTGA. The CDR3 runs to 16 residues. The CDR3 region is CASRFSGGGAGNIQYF. CDR3 DNA sequence: TGTGCCAGCAGGTTCTCCGGCGGGGGGGCCGGAAACATTCAGTACTTC.

With regard to this clonotype: A much larger clonotype is one base distant, so this may be a read error. J is TRBJ2-1 and V is TRBV2, with 10 bases that match TRBD2. The V segment lost 8 bases and the J segment 5 bases; nucleotides outside the gene matches: 9. CDR3 length: 15 residues. In germline, CDR1 is SNHLY, CDR2 FYNNEI. DNA of the CDR3: TGTGCCAGCGGCCGAGGACTAGCGGTCAACAATGAGCAGTTCTTC. Amino acids: CASGRGLAVNNEQFF.

This clonotype was found many times. Here the CDR3 reads CAWRQYTEAFF. CDR3 sequence (DNA): TGTGCCTGGAGACAGTACACTGAAGCTTTCTTT. The V call is TRBV30, the J call TRBJ1-1; no firm D call. Between the trimmed V and J ends, which lost 3 bases and 3 bases, there was a span of 5 bases. CDR1 and CDR2 (germline): GTSNPN, SVGIG (reference sequence). CDR3 length: 11 residues.

This clonotype has at least ten counts. V usage is TRBV28 and J usage is TRBJ2-7, with 9 bases fitting TRBD1. The CDR3 has 13 amino acids. Unmatched junction bases numbered 3, after V lost 8 bases and J lost 1 base. CDR1 and CDR2 from the germline V gene are MDHEN and SYDVKM. In DNA form, the CDR3 reads TGTGCCAGCCAACAGGGGGCGTCCTACGAGCAGTACTTC. It yields the protein CASQQGASYEQYF.

The rearrangement links TRBV9 to TRBJ2-7; 10 bases line up with TRBD1. This CDR3 spans 14 amino acids. Per germline, CDR1 SGDLS and CDR2 YYNGEE. Trimming at V came to 3 bases and at J to 5 bases, leaving 5 bases not matched to a gene. The CDR3 DNA is TGTGCCAGCAGCGAGACAGGGGGCTGGAACGAGCAGTACTTC. As protein: CASSETGGWNEQYF.

This clonotype was counted only a few times. This chain joins TRBV28 and TRBJ2-1; perhaps TRBD2 as D (8 bases). This CDR3 contains 16 residues. CDR1 MDHEN and CDR2 SYDVKM come from the germline V gene. Trimming cost V 6 bases and J 8 bases, with 23 bases left between them. CDR3 nucleotide sequence: TGTGCCAGCAGCCCACAGGGGACTAGTCGTCTCCATGAGCAGTTCTTC. This encodes CASSPQGTSRLHEQFF.

The chain couples TRBV28 to TRBJ1-3; no definite D call. The CDR3 runs to 17 residues. V shed 5 bases and J shed 0 bases, with 17 bases lying between them. CDR1 is MDHEN and CDR2 is SYDVKM in the germline V gene. The CDR3 DNA is TGTGCCAGCAGTCAATACCCCGGACGGAACTCTGGAAACACCATATATTTT. Its translation is CASSQYPGRNSGNTIYF.

This clonotype was recorded at least ten times. The V call is TRBV6-2 or TRBV6-3, the J call TRBJ2-1; 12 bases fit TRBD2. Germline V gene lookup returns CDR1 MNHEY and CDR2 SVGEGT. V was clipped by 6 bases and J by 13 bases; unmatched bases: 10. The length of the CDR3 is 14 residues. In DNA, the CDR3 is TGTGCCAGCAGATCCCTAGCGGGAGGGCTTGGACAGTTCTTC. Protein sequence: CASRSLAGGLGQFF.

The chain links TRBV29-1 to TRBJ1-1, with D unresolved. Germline CDR1 SQVTM, CDR2 ANQGSEA. V gave up 6 bases and J gave up 7 bases, with 15 bases separating them. CDR3 length: 12 residues. CDR3 nucleotide sequence: TGCAGCGTCCCGAACCTGGGAGGTGAAGCTTTCTTT. Amino acid sequence: CSVPNLGGEAFF. Based on the CDR3 plus reference TRBV29-1 and TRBJ1-1, the full variable domain is SAVISQKPSRDICQRGTSLTIQCQVDSQVTMMFWYRQQPGQSLTLIATANQGSEATYESGFVIDKFPISRPNLTFSTLTVSNMSPEDSSIYLCSVPNLGGEAFFGQGTRLTVV.

This clonotype has a count of ten or more. The genes are TRBV7-9 and TRBJ1-1; D perhaps matches TRBD1 (5 bases). The CDR3 runs 15 residues. The V gene lost 1 base and the J gene lost 0 bases, with 9 bases spanning the gap. Germline-derived CDR1 and CDR2 are SEHNR and FQNEAQ (reference sequence). Here the CDR3 reads CASSLGGGMNTEAFF. The CDR3 DNA reads as TGTGCCAGCAGCTTAGGTGGGGGTATGAACACTGAAGCTTTCTTT.

The table lists this clonotype with a count of one. A much larger clone sits a single nucleotide away, making a read error possible. The V and J genes are TRBV20-1 and TRBJ2-1; no reliable D call. The CDR3 loop spans 16 amino acids. CDR1 is DFQATT, CDR2 SNEGSKA, per germline (reference sequence). Trimming stripped 8 bases from V and 3 bases from J, with 23 bases between. The CDR3: CSPQEWLVGYYNEQFF. CDR3 DNA: TGCAGTCCCCAAGAGTGGTTAGTGGGATACTACAATGAGCAGTTCTTC.

This clonotype appeared many times. V is TRBV3-1 and J is TRBJ1-1; D unclear. The CDR3 loop spans 15 amino acids. Per germline, CDR1 LGHDT and CDR2 YNNKEL (reference sequence). The V gene lost 2 bases and the J gene lost 2 bases, with 12 bases spanning the gap. The CDR3 coding sequence is TGTGCCAGCAGCCAAAGCATTGGATTAAACACTGAAGCTTTCTTT. Its translation is CASSQSIGLNTEAFF.

A single count supports this clonotype. A single base separates this from a much larger clone, so it may be a read error. J is TRBJ2-7 and V is TRBV20-1, with a tentative D call TRBD1 (6 bases). CDR1 is DFQATT and CDR2 is SNEGSKA in the germline V gene (reference sequence). This CDR3 has 15 residues. The CDR3: CSASADPRGSYEQHF. DNA of the CDR3: TGCAGTGCTAGCGCTGACCCAAGGGGGTCCTACGAGCAGCACTTC.

This clonotype was counted ten times or more. This chain joins TRBV2 and TRBJ1-2; D remains ambiguous. V lost 7 bases and J 2 bases, leaving 8 bases between the germline ends. This CDR3 region has 12 residues. The V gene's germline CDR1 is SNHLY and CDR2 FYNNEI. CDR3 region: CASKSRNYGYTF. Here the CDR3 DNA reads TGTGCCAGCAAATCGAGAAACTATGGCTACACCTTC.